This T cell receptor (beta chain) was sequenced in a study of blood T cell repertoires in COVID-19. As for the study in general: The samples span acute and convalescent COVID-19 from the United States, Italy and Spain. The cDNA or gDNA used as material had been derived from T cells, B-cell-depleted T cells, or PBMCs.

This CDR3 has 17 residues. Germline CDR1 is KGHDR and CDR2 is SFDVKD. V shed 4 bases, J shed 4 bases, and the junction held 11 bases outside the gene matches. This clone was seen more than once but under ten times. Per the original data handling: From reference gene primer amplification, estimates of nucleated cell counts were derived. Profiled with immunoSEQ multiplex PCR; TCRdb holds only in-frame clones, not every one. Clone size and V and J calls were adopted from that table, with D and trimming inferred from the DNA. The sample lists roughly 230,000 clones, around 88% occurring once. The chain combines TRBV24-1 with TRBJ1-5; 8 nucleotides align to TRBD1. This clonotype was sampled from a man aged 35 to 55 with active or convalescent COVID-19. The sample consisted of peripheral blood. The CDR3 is CATSDSGGVTPNQPQHF. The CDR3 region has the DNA TGTGCCACCAGTGACTCAGGGGGCGTCACACCAAATCAGCCCCAGCATTTT.